One sample yielded the 21 T cell receptor beta chains listed below, sequenced in a study of low-dose radiotherapy and immunotherapy resistance in tumors. Covering alpha and beta chains, TRAV- and TRBV-specific primers were used for the first-strand cDNA. Both a constant-region primer and a V-primer adapter served to amplify TCRs across roughly 20 PCR cycles. MiXCR, applied by TCRdb to the reads, yields one record per CDR3 protein. This sample has about 64,000 distinct CDR3 sequences, with about 26% found just once. The time point: before trial treatment. The material sequenced was PBMCs, taken before treatment. These receptors all stem from a male donor with rectosigmoid adenocarcinoma.

This clonotype has at least ten counts. This chain joins TRBV29-1 and TRBJ2-5; 8 nucleotides line up with TRBD1. The V segment lost 7 bases and the J segment 2 bases; nucleotides outside the gene matches: 6. Germline V gene data show CDR1 as SQVTM and CDR2 as ANQGSEA. This CDR3 is 13 amino acids long. CDR3 protein: CSASGQAQETQYF. CDR3 nucleotide sequence: TGCAGCGCCTCGGGACAGGCACAAGAGACCCAGTACTTC.

The gene calls are TRBV4-1 and TRBJ2-2; 12 positions agree with TRBD2. V gave up 5 bases and J gave up 7 bases; unmatched junction bases: 8. CDR1 is MGHRA and CDR2 is YSYEKL in the germline V gene. The CDR3 spans 16 residues. The CDR3 bases are TGCGCCAGCAGCAAGACTAGCGGGAGTACTTTCGGGGAGCTGTTTTTT. It yields the protein CASSKTSGSTFGELFF.

With respect to this clonotype: It is unclear where the CDR3 begins or ends on the DNA, so no DNA is shown, and the CDR3 is as TCRdb lists it. The chain has TRBV5-1 and TRBJ2-7; whether TRBD2, the table's D call, matches the DNA was not checked. The CDR3 spans 22 residues, counting both ends. Germline V gene sequence: CDR1 SGHRS, CDR2 YFSETQ. CDR3 protein: CASSFYICSAPTPSGRNYEQYF.

The chain employs TRBV7-2 and TRBJ1-4, with D unresolved. V was clipped by 4 bases and J by 0 bases, with 12 bases between them. The CDR3 covers 16 residues. CDR1 and CDR2 from the germline V gene are SGHTA and FQGNSA. The CDR3 spells CASSSGEASTNEKLFF. For the CDR3, the DNA is TGTGCCAGCAGCTCCGGAGAGGCCTCAACTAATGAAAAACTGTTTTTT.

This clonotype was seen ten or more times. The chain has TRBV15 and TRBJ2-3; tentatively, D is TRBD2 (5 bases). Trimming pared 1 base from V and 1 base from J, leaving 6 bases between. The CDR3 contains 14 residues. CDR1 LNHNV and CDR2 YYDKDF come from the germline V gene (reference sequence). DNA of the CDR3: TGTGCCACCAGCAGAGGGACTGGCACAGATACGCAGTATTTT. Residues: CATSRGTGTDTQYF.

The CDR3 region is CASSYSVLGGEIYEQYF. The CDR3 region has the DNA TGTGCCAGCAGTTACTCGGTTTTGGGAGGAGAAATCTACGAGCAGTACTTC. The V and J genes are TRBV6-8 and TRBJ2-7, with TRBD2 as a possible D gene (6 bases). Germline V gives CDR1 MNHGY, CDR2 SAAAGT. This CDR3 has 17 residues. Trimming stripped 0 bases from V and 3 bases from J, with 18 bases between.

This clonotype appeared many times. This rearrangement joins TRBV28 to TRBJ2-1; D possibly corresponds to TRBD2 (6 bases). Trimming took off 5 bases at V and 9 bases at J, with 14 bases between the two ends. Germline values: CDR1 MDHEN, CDR2 SYDVKM. The CDR3 has 13 amino acids. The CDR3 loop reads CASSNPVGGEQFF. The CDR3 DNA reads as TGTGCCAGCAGTAACCCCGTCGGGGGTGAGCAGTTCTTC. Complete variable domain (other parts from reference TRBV28 and TRBJ2-1): DVKVTQSSRYLVKRTGEKVFLECVQDMDHENMFWYRQDPGLGLRLIYFSYDVKMKEKGDIPEGYSVSREKKERFSLILESASTNQTSMYLCASSNPVGGEQFFGPGTRLTVL.

This clonotype was detected many times. The chain couples TRBV28 to TRBJ1-6, with 7 nucleotides matching TRBD1. The junction had 0 bases not matched to a gene; V was cut back by 6 bases and J by 4 bases. The CDR3 contains 13 residues. CDR1 is MDHEN, CDR2 SYDVKM, per germline. The CDR3 protein is CASRGQYNSPLHF. The CDR3 DNA is TGTGCCAGCAGGGGACAGTATAATTCACCCCTCCACTTT.

The chain couples TRBV4-1 to TRBJ2-5; D may match TRBD1 or TRBD2 (5 bases each). V was trimmed by 4 bases and J by 7 bases, leaving 31 bases between them. The CDR3 loop spans 19 amino acids. The germline CDR1 and CDR2 sequences are MGHRA and YSYEKL. The CDR3 nucleotides are TGCGCCAGCAGCCGGAACGGGACGACAGCCCAAACTTTTAAATCGACCCAGTACTTC. This encodes CASSRNGTTAQTFKSTQYF.

The chain couples TRBV19 to TRBJ1-2; D ambiguous. Trimming shortened V by 7 bases and J by 4 bases, and 13 bases separated the two germline ends. CDR1 is LNHDA, CDR2 SQIVND, per germline (reference sequence). The CDR3 runs 13 residues. The CDR3 sequence: CASIARAGYGYTF. The CDR3 coding sequence is TGTGCCAGTATTGCCCGGGCCGGCTATGGCTACACCTTC.

The V call is TRBV7-9, the J call TRBJ2-6; no clear D gene. The CDR3 is 16 amino acids. V lost 5 bases, J lost 0 bases, and 11 bases lay in between. The germline gives CDR1 SEHNR, CDR2 FQNEAQ (reference sequence). CDR3 sequence (DNA): TGTGCCAGCAGCCAGACCGCCGGCTCTGGGGCCAACGTCCTGACTTTC. This codes for CASSQTAGSGANVLTF.

The chain recombines TRBV19 with TRBJ2-3, with 13 bases lining up with TRBD2. The length of the CDR3 is 19 residues. With V trimmed by 3 bases and J by 2 bases, 11 bases remained unmatched. The germline V gene has CDR1 LNHDA and CDR2 SQIVND (reference sequence). The CDR3: CASSMSRPGTSGTTDTQYF. The CDR3 DNA follows: TGTGCCAGTAGTATGAGTCGCCCCGGGACTAGCGGGACCACAGATACGCAGTATTTT. Full variable domain (remainder filled in from reference TRBV19 and TRBJ2-3): DGGITQSPKYLFRKEGQNVTLSCEQNLNHDAMYWYRQDPGQGLRLIYYSQIVNDFQKGDIAEGYSVSREKKESFPLTVTSAQKNPTAFYLCASSMSRPGTSGTTDTQYFGPGTRLTVL.

The V call is TRBV6-1, the J call TRBJ2-7; 7 bases fit TRBD2. This CDR3 spans 18 amino acids. The ends lost 4 bases at V and 3 bases at J; junction bases unmatched: 18. Germline CDR1 and CDR2: MNHNS and SASEGT. The CDR3 reads CASSARRIGREFDYEQYF. CDR3 in DNA: TGTGCCAGCAGTGCCCGGAGGATCGGGCGGGAGTTCGACTACGAGCAGTACTTC.

This clonotype was seen a few times. A much larger clone differs from this one at a single base, so this may be a read error. This chain connects TRBV27 to TRBJ2-7; D is ambiguous. The CDR3 has 12 residues. Trimming pared 1 base from V and 2 bases from J, leaving 3 bases between. The germline gives CDR1 MNHEY, CDR2 SMNVEV (reference sequence). The CDR3 spells CASSLFTYEQYF. The CDR3 nucleotides are TGTGCCAGCAGTTTATTTACCTACGAGCAGTACTTC.

This clonotype was seen only a few times. One base separates it from a far larger clone, so it is likely a read error. The chain recombines TRBV7-9 with TRBJ2-7, with 8 bases that match TRBD1. Per the germline V gene, CDR1 is SEHNR and CDR2 is FQNEAQ (reference sequence). The CDR3 totals 16 residues. The J segment lost 7 bases and the V segment lost 2 bases, leaving 13 bases of the junction unmatched. As DNA, the CDR3 is TGTGCCAGCAGCTTACCGGAGACAGGGGTGAAAAATGAGCAGTACTTC. Translating gives CASSLPETGVKNEQYF.

The chain carries TRBV7-2 and TRBJ2-3; D not certain. V was clipped by 5 bases and J by 0 bases, with 12 bases between them. CDR1 is SGHTA, CDR2 FQGNSA, per germline. CDR3 length equals 15 residues. CDR3 DNA sequence: TGTGCCAGCAGCCGATTAGCTCTCAGCACAGATACGCAGTATTTT. The encoded protein is CASSRLALSTDTQYF.

This clonotype came up many times. The chain recombines TRBV23-1 with TRBJ1-4; the D is unclear. TRBV23-1 is marked as an open reading frame, function uncertain. The V and J ends lost 3 bases and 7 bases respectively, with 15 bases between them. This CDR3 has 15 amino acids. This CDR3 reads CASSHPNTIAEKLFF. In DNA, the CDR3 is TGCGCCAGCAGTCACCCGAATACAATTGCTGAAAAACTGTTTTTT.

On this clonotype: Germline and junction disagree at one end, which may indicate a read error. The rearrangement uses TRBV5-3 and TRBJ1-1; a possible D gene is TRBD1 (6 bases). TRBV5-3 is labeled an ORF, and its function is uncertain. The CDR3 length is 17 residues. The CDR3 loop reads CASSLQWGRSENTEAFF. The CDR3 DNA is TGTGCCAGCAGCTTACAGTGGGGGCGTTCGGAGAACACTGAAGCTTTCTTT.

This chain uses TRBV19 with TRBJ1-5; D is perhaps TRBD1 (6 bases). There are 13 residues in the CDR3. V was clipped by 5 bases and J by 7 bases, with 12 bases between them. Germline CDR1 is LNHDA and CDR2 is SQIVND (reference sequence). The CDR3 DNA reads TGTGCCAGTAGTTTACAGGGCGTACAGCCCCAGCATTTT. It is translated as CASSLQGVQPQHF.

This clonotype was counted once. The likely explanation is a read error, given a far larger clone one base away. The rearrangement joins TRBV13 to TRBJ1-1; no definite D call. In germline, CDR1 is PRHDT, CDR2 FYEKMQ (reference sequence). The CDR3 is 12 residues long. V was cut by 7 bases and J by 0 bases, with 6 bases left in between. In DNA form, the CDR3 reads TGTGCCAGCAATCGGGTGAACACTGAAGCTTTCTTT. It is translated as CASNRVNTEAFF.

This clonotype was detected ten times or more. CDR3 bases: TGTGCCAGCAGACCGGCGGGGGGGCGGGAGTACTTC. Its protein product is CASRPAGGREYF. V and J are TRBV7-2 and TRBJ2-4, with TRBD2 matching over 9 bases. This CDR3 region has 12 residues. Germline V gene lookup returns CDR1 SGHTA and CDR2 FQGNSA. After removal of 6 bases from V and 14 bases from J, the junction contained 8 bases not matched to a gene.